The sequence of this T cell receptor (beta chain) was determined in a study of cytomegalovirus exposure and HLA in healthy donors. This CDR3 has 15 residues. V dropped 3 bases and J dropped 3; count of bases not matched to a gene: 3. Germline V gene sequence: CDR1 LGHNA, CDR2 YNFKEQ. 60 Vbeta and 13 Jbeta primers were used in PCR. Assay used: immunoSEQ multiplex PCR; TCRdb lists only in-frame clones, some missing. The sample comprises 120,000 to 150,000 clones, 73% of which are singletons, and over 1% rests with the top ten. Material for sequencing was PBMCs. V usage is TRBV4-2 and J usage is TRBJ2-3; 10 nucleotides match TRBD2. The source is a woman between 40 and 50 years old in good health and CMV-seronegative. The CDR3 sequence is CASSQLAGETDTQYF. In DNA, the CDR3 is TGTGCCAGCAGCCAGCTAGCGGGGGAAACAGATACGCAGTATTTT.